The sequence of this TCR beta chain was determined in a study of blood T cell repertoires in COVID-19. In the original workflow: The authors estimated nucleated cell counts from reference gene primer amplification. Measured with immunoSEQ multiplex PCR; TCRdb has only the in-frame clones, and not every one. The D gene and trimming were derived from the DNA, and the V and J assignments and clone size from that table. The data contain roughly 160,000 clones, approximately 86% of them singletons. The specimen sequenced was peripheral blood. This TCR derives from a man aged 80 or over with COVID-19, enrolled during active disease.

The CDR3 loop reads CASSYAGSNYGYTF. The DNA of the CDR3 is TGTGCCAGCAGCTACGCGGGAAGTAACTATGGCTACACCTTC. The V and J genes are TRBV3-1 (or the pseudogene TRBV3-2) and TRBJ1-2; no definite D call. Germline V CDR1 and CDR2: LGHDT, YNNKEL (reference sequence). The CDR3 is 14 residues long. The V end was cut by 5 bases, the J end by 1 base, with 11 bases between.